This TCR beta chain was retrieved from a study of cytomegalovirus exposure and HLA in healthy donors (dated by TCRdb to 2016 to 2017). Looking at the study overall: In an earlier analysis of roughly 500 of the donors, 276 Gb of sequence data and 117 million unique TCR beta sequences from approximately 180 million T cells were reported. An early release that covered fewer than 750 HLA-typed donors contained about 300 gigabases of sequencing data and approximately 85 million unique TCR sequences. The genetic ancestry cluster associated with self-reported Caucasian donors included roughly 84% of the approximately 400 genotyped donors. The aim of the study was to test whether cataloging public T cell receptors could identify signatures of past pathogen exposure. The T cell repertoires of some 670 subjects were profiled by immunosequencing and related to cytomegalovirus serostatus. In addition to the first cohort of approximately 670 subjects, a separate validation cohort of 120 different subjects was used. High-throughput TCR immunosequencing, statistical association of individual TCRs with disease status, and machine learning were combined to predict cytomegalovirus infection status. A later analysis re-examined previously published TCR beta repertoires from 610 or so donors and added high-resolution HLA genotyping to investigate patterns of TCR occurrence. Rather than using new phenotypic data, the later analysis identified candidate immune exposures from TCR beta sequences and from how often those sequences occurred across donors. In an earlier analysis of over 550 of the donors, high-throughput TCR beta sequencing was used to judge whether each TCR beta V gene segment behaved as functional or pseudogenic. Donor age, sex, ethnicity and CMV serostatus were collected together with the repertoire data. A later genetic analysis used genome-wide SNP genotypes for about 60% of the roughly 700 donors, treating that subset as a discovery cohort. Every repertoire in the discovery cohort had been generated on one and the same sequencing platform. HLA typing included class I and class II loci at four-digit resolution. The number of typed donors differed by locus: 629-630 for A, B, C, DRB1 and DQB1; some 540 for DQA1; around 580 for DPA1; and some 430 for DPB1. Roughly five DR-DQ haplotypes were handled as single units for association and clustering, since linkage in the cohort was strong. Among roughly 400 genotyped donors of the cohort, an average of approximately 240,000 unique TCR beta nucleotide sequences was sequenced per donor, of which 15% to 20% were non-productive.

Results the study describes overall, beyond this receptor: In the study, around 160 TCR beta chains were listed as associated with cytomegalovirus. Strong co-occurrence of HLA alleles, especially DR and DQ, made assigning TCR associations to individual alleles difficult. In a later analysis, HLA-associated TCR beta chains were found to be more clonally expanded and to have lower generation probabilities than equally common non-associated chains. In a later analysis, TCR association rates were found to vary across HLA loci, with the most associated TCRs seen for DRB1 alleles and the fewest for HLA-C alleles. Immune exposure information for the cohort was limited to CMV serostatus. A further reported finding was that TCR beta sequences accurately predicted the HLA-A and HLA-B alleles for most subjects in the first cohort. Approximately 16 rarely observed V segments, including chromosome 9 orphons, were excluded from the earlier analysis of about 500 of the donors because counts were too low. An earlier analysis of around 540 of the donors showed that most TCR beta V segments appeared in productive rearrangements either about 87% or about 30% of the time, which broadly matched IMGT annotations. Most TCR sequences were seen in very few donors, while some public TCRs were found in many individuals. Because some donors lacked HLA typing at each locus, the association tests relied only on the typed subset. An association between a missense DCLRE1C variant and V-gene and J-gene trimming of TCR beta chains was found in a later genetic analysis and replicated in an independent cohort. The authors suggested that the approach could potentially be extended to other disease states and immunological phenotypes. A few of the identified cytomegalovirus-associated TCR beta chains were confirmed in vitro to be specific for cytomegalovirus antigens. Presence/absence analyses assumed roughly uniform sequencing depth across donors, an assumption that may not hold. At a false discovery rate of 0.05, a later analysis linked 16,951 TCR beta sequences to specific HLA alleles. The classifier was reported to diagnose cytomegalovirus status with high specificity and sensitivity in both the original and validation cohorts. The sequencing pipeline was judged likely to have produced a cluster of highly shared sequence variants as a technical artifact. In this cohort, only TCR beta chains were sequenced, and detectable features were limited by the absence of alpha or paired-chain data. Some IMGT-functional V segments, including TRBV6-2 and TRBV6-3, could not be told apart with the 87-base-pair reads, so those segments were excluded. A later genetic analysis reported fewer N-insertions in productive TCRs among donors in an Asian-associated ancestry cluster than the roughly 720-donor mean. Several of the top co-occurrence clusters appeared to be linked to parvovirus B19, influenza, CMV and Epstein-Barr virus, according to a later analysis. Linkage disequilibrium might explain the correlated functional status among segregating V segments, but an unknown experimental factor could not be ruled out. A later analysis found that most CMV-associated TCR beta chains appeared HLA-restricted, with HLA associations seemingly driven largely by CMV exposure.

Points on this clone: Its antigen specificity is not known. Base qualities are missing; no much larger clone stands one base away.

The CDR3 spans 17 residues, from the cysteine through the phenylalanine. Solely the CDR3 DNA is kept, with 51 bases framed from the first base. For CDR1 and CDR2, the germline V gene lists MGHDK and SYGVNS. V and J are trimmed by 6 bases and 0 bases, and the gene matches miss 10 bases of the junction. Libraries came from the immunoSEQ multiplex PCR assay. For the multiplex PCR, a mixture combining 60 forward primers for TCR Vbeta segments and 13 reverse primers for TCR Jbeta segments was used. Amplification of the CDR3 region of rearranged TCR beta genes was performed with a multiplex PCR assay on genomic DNA. The amplified TCR beta libraries were sequenced on the Illumina HiSeq System as 87-base-pair reads. As for how the authors treated the data: A later analysis counted about 80 million unique TCR beta chains across the 600 to 850 repertoires, and around 12 million of these chains were shared by at least two donors. Raw reads were error-corrected and collapsed into unique sequences with a nearest-neighbor algorithm that merged closely related sequences to remove PCR and sequencing errors. To assign V, D and J gene segments, CDR3 sequences were aligned to IMGT reference sequences. For a sequence to be retained, at least a six-nucleotide match to both a V gene segment and a J gene segment was required. Rearrangements were classified as productive when the CDR3 lacked stop codons and remained in frame with V and J, and all other rearrangements were classified as non-productive. Following IMGT convention, CDR3 was defined as the stretch from the second conserved V-encoded cysteine up to the conserved J-encoded phenylalanine. In an earlier analysis of around 640 of the donors, sequences lacking an unambiguous match to a single V gene segment were excluded. An earlier analysis of several hundred of the donors called V segments functional above 56.7% productive rearrangements and segregating when the between-donor standard deviation exceeded 5%. A statistical classification framework was built for diagnosing cytomegalovirus status from the catalog of TCR beta chain sequences. A later analysis assigned V and J genes by comparing TCR nucleotide sequences with IMGT/GENE-DB human TR gene sequences. A later analysis assigned CDR3 sequences and most-parsimonious VDJ recombination scenarios with the TCRdist pipeline. A later analysis defined each TCR beta chain by its CDR3 amino acid sequence plus V-gene family, and excluded reads lacking a unique V-gene family. A later analysis removed roughly 590 highly shared, low-generation-probability nucleotide sequences to deal with suspected cross-contamination and a sequencing artifact. For each public chain, a later analysis derived a clonal expansion index from normalized ranks of inferred template counts within each repertoire. In a later analysis, generation probabilities were computed with a VDJ recombination model fitted to out-of-frame rearrangements, and the resulting probabilities were checked against IGoR. A later analysis scored TCR-TCR, TCR-HLA and TCR-CMV co-occurrence with hypergeometric tests, applying a repertoire-size bias correction to TCR pairs. To estimate false discovery rates, a later analysis permuted the HLA or CMV assignments 20 times. In a later analysis, co-occurring TCRs were grouped using DBSCAN, and TCRdist sequence similarity was added for clustering within HLA-allele-positive subsets. For co-occurrence clustering, repertoires with fewer than 30,000 or more than 120,000 public chains were excluded, along with five or six repertoires with anomalous nucleotide sharing. Not all clones reach the TCRdb copy of this immuneACCESS table, which keeps in-frame sequences only. Checked studies attribute under half of the gap to unresolved V genes and leave the rest unexplained. V and J calls plus clone size are reproduced from that table; the DNA served to infer D and trimming. For this sample the table gives 150,000 to 200,000 clones, of which about three quarters were detected only once. The top ten clones comprise over 12% of the sample.

The cohort consisted of fewer than 700 healthy bone marrow donors. All cohort members were sampled while nominally healthy, although unrecorded immune exposures were likely present. The donor tested CMV seropositive and was one of the 289 seropositive cohort members. Each donor provided a peripheral blood sample, and peripheral blood mononuclear cells were used for TCR beta sequencing. Genomic DNA extraction from the blood cell samples was performed with the Qiagen DNeasy Blood Extraction Kit. Sequenced sample: PBMCs. The chain is assembled from TRBV25-1 and TRBJ1-3, and TRBD1 aligns with 8 junction nucleotides. The TCR sequence derives from a man in his fifties in good health and CMV-seropositive. Here is the DNA: TGTGCCAGCAGGCAGACAGGGGTCAGCTCCTCTGGAAACACCATATATTTT. Its protein is CASRQTGVSSSGNTIYF.